The present T cell receptor beta chain was sequenced within a study of shared clonotypes between healthy human individuals. Assay: immunoSEQ multiplex PCR; the TCRdb copy retains only in-frame clones and omits some. The repertoire has some 1 million clones, about 75% of them found once; the top ten carry 1.4%. This CDR3 is 14 amino acids long. After removal of 6 bases from V and 8 bases from J, the junction contained 7 bases not matched to a gene. Germline-derived CDR1 and CDR2 are SNHLY and FYNNEI. The V gene is TRBV2, the J gene TRBJ2-2; 9 bases map to TRBD1. The receptor comes from a man between 18 and 35 years old in good health. Sequencing input: memory CD4+ T cells sorted from blood. Subset described: CD45RA-negative fraction. Here the CDR3 DNA reads TGTGCCAGCAGGGAGGGACAGGGCAAAGGGGAGCTGTTTTTT. Amino acid sequence: CASREGQGKGELFF. Together with reference TRBV2 and TRBJ2-2, the CDR3 gives the full variable domain: EPEVTQTPSHQVTQMGQEVILRCVPISNHLYFYWYRQILGQKVEFLVSFYNNEISEKSEIFDDQFSVERPDGSNFTLKIRSTKLEDSAMYFCASREGQGKGELFFGEGSRLTVL.